Listed below are T cell receptor beta chains from one sample, sequenced in a study of blood T cell repertoires in COVID-19. Generated by immunoSEQ multiplex PCR, the TCRdb table keeps only in-frame clones and is missing some. The sample has 200,000 to 300,000 clones; roughly 89% are singletons. Sequencing was performed on PBMCs or T cells enriched from blood (not recorded which). These receptors were collected from a woman in her twenties or thirties with acute COVID-19. Each CDR3 is given with its conserved first and last residue. The order of the fields is J gene, CDR3 length, clone size, D gene, V gene, CDR3 DNA, CDR3 protein. The D gene is left open where the match is weak. Rows may omit the clone size; those that give it use once, few, many or a size class.

TRBJ2-4 17 once . TRBV5-5 TGTGCCAGCAGCTTGGCCGCCCCCGAGCTAGCCAAAAACATTCAGTACTTC CASSLAAPELAKNIQYF
TRBJ1-2 15 . TRBD1 TRBV11-2 TGTGCCAGCAGCTTAGACCGGGGGACAGGGGAGGGCTACACCTTC CASSLDRGTGEGYTF
TRBJ2-5 15 . TRBD2 TRBV7-6 TGTGCCAGCATCTCCCGCGGGGGGACACAAGAGACCCAGTACTTC CASISRGGTQETQYF
TRBJ1-1 12 few . TRBV29-1 TGCAGCGCCGGACGGGGGGTTGCTGAAGCTTTCTTT CSAGRGVAEAFF
TRBJ2-5 16 few . TRBV14 TGTGCCAGCAGTCGTCCCCCAGCGGGTGACCAAGAGACCCAGTACTTC CASSRPPAGDQETQYF
TRBJ2-1 17 . TRBD2 TRBV13 TGTGCCAGCAGCTTAACCCCACTAGCGGACCTCCAGGATGAGCAGTTCTTC CASSLTPLADLQDEQFF
TRBJ1-6 15 . . TRBV15 TGTGCCACCAGCAGAGATACTCGGTCCTTTTCACCCCTCCACTTT CATSRDTRSFSPLHF
TRBJ2-5 12 . . TRBV7-9 TGTGCCAGCAGCTTAGGAGAGGAGACCCAGTACTTC CASSLGEETQYF
TRBJ1-5 17 . TRBD1 TRBV6-6 TGTGCCAGCAGTCTCCGGGGACAGGGGATTGACAATCAGCCCCAGCATTTT CASSLRGQGIDNQPQHF
TRBJ1-4 13 . . TRBV7-9 TGTGCCAGCAACCCGGACAGCGATGAAAAACTGTTTTTT CASNPDSDEKLFF